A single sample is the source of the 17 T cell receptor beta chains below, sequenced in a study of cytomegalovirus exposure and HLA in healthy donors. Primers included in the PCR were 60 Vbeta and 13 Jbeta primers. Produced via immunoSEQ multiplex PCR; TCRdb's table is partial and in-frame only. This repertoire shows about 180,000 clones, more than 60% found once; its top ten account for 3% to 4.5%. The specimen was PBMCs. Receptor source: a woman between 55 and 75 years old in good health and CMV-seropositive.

CDR3 nucleotides: TGTGCCAGCAGCGTACAGGAAACCTACGAGCAGTACTTC. It yields the protein CASSVQETYEQYF. V is TRBV9 and J is TRBJ2-7, with unresolved D. Germline CDR1 is SGDLS and CDR2 is YYNGEE. Trimming shortened V by 1 base and J by 2 bases, and 7 bases separated the two germline ends. The CDR3 has 13 residues.

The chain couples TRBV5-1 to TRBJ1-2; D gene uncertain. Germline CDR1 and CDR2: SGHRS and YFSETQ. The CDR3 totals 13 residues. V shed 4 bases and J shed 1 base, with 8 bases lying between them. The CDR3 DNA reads TGCGCCAGCAGCGAGAGTAATAACTATGGCTACACCTTC. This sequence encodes CASSESNNYGYTF.

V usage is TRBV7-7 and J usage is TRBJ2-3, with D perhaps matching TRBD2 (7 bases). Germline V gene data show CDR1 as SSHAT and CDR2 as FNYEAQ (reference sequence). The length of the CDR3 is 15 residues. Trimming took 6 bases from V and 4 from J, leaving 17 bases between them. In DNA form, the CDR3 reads TGTGCCAGCAGTAAGGGGGGGGGCCCAGCAGATACGCAGTATTTT. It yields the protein CASSKGGGPADTQYF. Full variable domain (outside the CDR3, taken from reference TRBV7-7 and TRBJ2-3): GAGVSQSPRYKVTKRGQDVTLRCDPISSHATLYWYQQALGQGPEFLTYFNYEAQPDKSGLPSDRFSAERPEGSISTLTIQRTEQRDSAMYRCASSKGGGPADTQYFGPGTRLTVL.

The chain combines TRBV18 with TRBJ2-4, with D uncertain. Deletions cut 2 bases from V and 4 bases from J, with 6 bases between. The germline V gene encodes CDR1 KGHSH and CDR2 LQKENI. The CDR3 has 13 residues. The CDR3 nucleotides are TGTGCCAGCTCACCAGGGCCTAAAAACATTCAGTACTTC. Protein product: CASSPGPKNIQYF. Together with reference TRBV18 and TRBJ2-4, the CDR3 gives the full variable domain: NAGVMQNPRHLVRRRGQEARLRCSPMKGHSHVYWYRQLPEEGLKFMVYLQKENIIDESGMPKERFSAEFPKEGPSILRIQQVVRGDSAAYFCASSPGPKNIQYFGAGTRLSVL.

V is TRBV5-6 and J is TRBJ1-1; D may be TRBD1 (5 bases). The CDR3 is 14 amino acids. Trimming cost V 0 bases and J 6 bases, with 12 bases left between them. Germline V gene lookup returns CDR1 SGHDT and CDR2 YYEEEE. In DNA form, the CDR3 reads TGTGCCAGCAGCTTGGGCGGGGGTAGGGCTGAAGCTTTCTTT. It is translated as CASSLGGGRAEAFF.

The CDR3 protein is CASTRSLAGAQDTQYF. CDR3 DNA sequence: TGTGCCAGCACCCGATCGCTAGCGGGAGCACAAGATACGCAGTATTTT. The chain links TRBV27 to TRBJ2-3; the match to TRBD2 covers 10 bases. CDR3 length equals 16 residues. V was pared by 7 bases and J by 5 bases, with 12 bases of the junction left unmatched. Per the germline V gene, CDR1 is MNHEY and CDR2 is SMNVEV (reference sequence).

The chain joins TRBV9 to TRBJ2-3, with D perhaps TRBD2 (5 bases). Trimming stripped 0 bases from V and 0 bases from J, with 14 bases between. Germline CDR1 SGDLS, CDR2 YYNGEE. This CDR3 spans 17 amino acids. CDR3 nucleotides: TGTGCCAGCAGCGTAGACGTCGGGATCACTAGCACAGATACGCAGTATTTT. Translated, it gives CASSVDVGITSTDTQYF.

CDR3 DNA: TGTGCCAGCAGTGGGGGACTAGCCGCGACCGGGGAGCTGTTTTTT. Protein: CASSGGLAATGELFF. V gene TRBV2 combines with J gene TRBJ2-2, with 9 bases aligning to TRBD2. J lost 5 bases, V lost 4 bases, and 5 bases had no gene match. The germline V gene has CDR1 SNHLY and CDR2 FYNNEI. This CDR3 contains 15 residues.

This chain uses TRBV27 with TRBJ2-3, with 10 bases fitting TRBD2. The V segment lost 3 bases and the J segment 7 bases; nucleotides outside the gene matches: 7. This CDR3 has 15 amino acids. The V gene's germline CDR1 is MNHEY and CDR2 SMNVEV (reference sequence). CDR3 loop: CASSFSGGAIYTQYF. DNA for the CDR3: TGTGCCAGCAGTTTCAGCGGGGGGGCCATTTATACGCAGTATTTT.

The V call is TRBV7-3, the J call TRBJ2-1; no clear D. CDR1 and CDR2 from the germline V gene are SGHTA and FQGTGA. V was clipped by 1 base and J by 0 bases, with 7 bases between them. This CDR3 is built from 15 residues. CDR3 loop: CASSLSVSSYNEQFF. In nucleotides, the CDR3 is TGTGCCAGCAGCTTAAGCGTGAGCTCCTACAATGAGCAGTTCTTC.

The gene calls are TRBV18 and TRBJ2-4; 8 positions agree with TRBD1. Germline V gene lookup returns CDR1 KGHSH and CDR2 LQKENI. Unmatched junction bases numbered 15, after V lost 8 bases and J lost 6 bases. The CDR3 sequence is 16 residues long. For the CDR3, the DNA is TGTGCCAGCCTCAGTACCGGGACAGGAAATTTAAACATTCAGTACTTC. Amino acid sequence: CASLSTGTGNLNIQYF.

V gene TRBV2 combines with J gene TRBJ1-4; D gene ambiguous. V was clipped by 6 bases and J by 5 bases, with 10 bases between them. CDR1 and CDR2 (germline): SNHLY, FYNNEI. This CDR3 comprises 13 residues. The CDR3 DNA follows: TGTGCCAGCAGCCTCCGGGAGAATGAAAAACTGTTTTTT. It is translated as CASSLRENEKLFF.

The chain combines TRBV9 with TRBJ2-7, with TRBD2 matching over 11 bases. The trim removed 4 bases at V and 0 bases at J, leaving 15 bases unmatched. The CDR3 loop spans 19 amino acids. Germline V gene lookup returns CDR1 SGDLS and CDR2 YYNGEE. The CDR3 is CASSRGLADRWYPSYEQYF. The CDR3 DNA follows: TGTGCCAGCAGCAGGGGACTAGCGGACCGGTGGTACCCCTCCTACGAGCAGTACTTC.

The CDR3 sequence is CASRRTGGQPCYGYTF. The CDR3 nucleotides are TGTGCCAGCAGACGGACTGGGGGACAGCCCTGCTATGGCTACACCTTC. The chain links TRBV6-4 to TRBJ1-2; 7 bases fit TRBD1. With 6 bases clipped from V and 4 bases from J, the junction kept 14 bases outside the gene matches. This CDR3 region has 16 residues. Germline lookup yields CDR1 MRHNA and CDR2 SNTAGT.

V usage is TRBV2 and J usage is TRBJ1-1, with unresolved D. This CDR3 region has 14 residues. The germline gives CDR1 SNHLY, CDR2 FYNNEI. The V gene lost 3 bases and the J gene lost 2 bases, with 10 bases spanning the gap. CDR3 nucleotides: TGTGCCAGCAGTGACTACTACCAAAACACTGAAGCTTTCTTT. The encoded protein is CASSDYYQNTEAFF.

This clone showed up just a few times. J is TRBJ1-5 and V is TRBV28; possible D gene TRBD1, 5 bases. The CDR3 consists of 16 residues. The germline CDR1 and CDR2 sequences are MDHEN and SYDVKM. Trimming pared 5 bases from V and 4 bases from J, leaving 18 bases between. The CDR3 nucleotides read TGTGCCAGCAGTACCTCCGACAGCAGAATGAATCAGCCCCAGCATTTT. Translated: CASSTSDSRMNQPQHF.

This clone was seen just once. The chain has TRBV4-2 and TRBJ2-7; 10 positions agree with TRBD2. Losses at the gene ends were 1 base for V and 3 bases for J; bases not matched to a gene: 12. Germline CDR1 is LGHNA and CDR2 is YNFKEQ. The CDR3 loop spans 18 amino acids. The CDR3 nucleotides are TGTGCCAGCAGCCAAGTTTCCAGCGGGAGGGCCTATAGCTACGAGCAGTACTTC. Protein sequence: CASSQVSSGRAYSYEQYF.